The 29 T cell receptor beta chains listed next were all sequenced from one sample in a study of T cell clones after liver transplantation. Here immunoSEQ multiplex PCR was the method, and the copy in TCRdb shows in-frame clones only, minus some. The data hold about 75,000 clones, with under 90% observed a single time. Material: CD4+ T cells from blood, obtained around 50 months after liver transplant. These receptors originate from a human patient who received a liver transplant. These T cells may partly come from the graft donor.

V is TRBV27 and J is TRBJ2-3; D may be TRBD1 or TRBD2 (5 bases each). The CDR3 is 16 amino acids. CDR1 is MNHEY, CDR2 SMNVEV, per germline (reference sequence). V lost 6 bases and J 0 bases, leaving 16 bases between the germline ends. The CDR3 reads CASRGPTGTSTDTQYF. CDR3 DNA sequence: TGTGCCAGCAGGGGGCCGACGGGGACGAGCACAGATACGCAGTATTTT.

The rearrangement links TRBV5-1 to TRBJ2-3, with D possibly being TRBD1 or TRBD2 (5 bases each). V dropped 2 bases and J dropped 3 bases, with 10 bases sitting between them. Germline V gene lookup returns CDR1 SGHRS and CDR2 YFSETQ. The length of the CDR3 is 14 residues. The CDR3 DNA follows: TGCGCCAGCAGCTTCGAGGGGTTAACAGATACGCAGTATTTT. It encodes CASSFEGLTDTQYF.

V and J are TRBV6-1 and TRBJ1-1; D ambiguous. Germline assignment: CDR1 MNHNS and CDR2 SASEGT. The length of the CDR3 is 15 residues. V was pared by 2 bases and J by 10 bases, with 20 bases between. The CDR3 DNA sequence: TGTGCCAGCAGTGAACCCGGGATTTCCCCCGAGGCAGCTTTCTTT. This codes for CASSEPGISPEAAFF.

The CDR3 loop is CASSRTGSGYTF. The CDR3 bases are TGTGCCAGCAGTAGAACAGGGTCTGGCTACACCTTC. This chain links TRBV7-2 with TRBJ1-2; tentative D call: TRBD1 (6 bases). Per the germline V gene, CDR1 is SGHTA and CDR2 is FQGNSA. Trimming removed 6 bases from V and 7 bases from J, with 12 bases in between. This CDR3 has 12 amino acids.

The chain employs TRBV9 and TRBJ2-3; D remains unclear. This CDR3 region has 15 residues. The germline gives CDR1 SGDLS, CDR2 YYNGEE. Trimming took 0 bases from V and 2 from J, leaving 10 bases between them. CDR3 sequence (DNA): TGTGCCAGCAGCGTAGACGTGGGCAACACAGATACGCAGTATTTT. Translating it yields CASSVDVGNTDTQYF.

This clone was seen a single time. The V and J genes are TRBV6-5 and TRBJ1-5, with D perhaps matching TRBD1 (6 bases). CDR3 length equals 14 residues. Germline assignment: CDR1 MNHEY and CDR2 SVGAGI. The V and J ends lost 6 bases and 5 bases respectively, with 14 bases between them. The CDR3 is CASSSGDTHQPQHF. CDR3 sequence (DNA): TGTGCCAGCAGCTCGGGGGACACCCATCAGCCCCAGCATTTT.

The chain couples TRBV7-2 to TRBJ2-7; perhaps D is TRBD1 or TRBD2 (6 bases each). This CDR3 contains 12 residues. Germline-derived CDR1 and CDR2 are SGHTA and FQGNSA. The V end lost 11 bases, the J end lost 2 bases, and 13 bases lay between the germline ends. CDR3 protein: CASRGATYEQYF. The CDR3 DNA reads TGTGCCTCGAGGGGGGCCACCTACGAGCAGTACTTC.

V usage is TRBV5-5 and J usage is TRBJ2-5; D might be TRBD2 (6 bases). Germline assignment: CDR1 SGHKS and CDR2 YYEKEE (reference sequence). The CDR3 runs to 15 residues. The V end lost 1 base, the J end lost 5 bases, and 15 bases lay between the germline ends. The DNA of the CDR3 is TGTGCCAGCAGCTTGTATAGGAGGGGCCCGGAGACCCAGTACTTC. Translation gives CASSLYRRGPETQYF.

The chain combines TRBV28 with TRBJ2-3, with D perhaps TRBD2 (6 bases). The germline V and J ends were trimmed by 10 bases and 3 bases, with 26 bases remaining between them. This CDR3 is built from 17 residues. Germline CDR1 is MDHEN and CDR2 is SYDVKM. The CDR3 nucleotides are TGTGCCACCCTCCCCGGGGAAACTTGGAGCGGGACAGATACGCAGTATTTT. Protein: CATLPGETWSGTDTQYF.

The V and J genes are TRBV29-1 and TRBJ2-2, with TRBD1 as a possible D gene (6 bases). V was clipped by 3 bases and J by 5 bases, with 10 bases between them. Germline V gives CDR1 SQVTM, CDR2 ANQGSEA. The CDR3 extends over 13 amino acids. CDR3 residues: CSVDRGGTGELFF. The CDR3 nucleotides read TGCAGCGTTGATCGAGGGGGTACCGGGGAGCTGTTTTTT.

This chain uses TRBV4-1 with TRBJ1-4; D might be TRBD1 (5 bases). V gave up 0 bases and J gave up 10 bases, with 18 bases separating them. Germline CDR1 reads MGHRA; CDR2 reads YSYEKL. The CDR3 loop spans 16 amino acids. For the CDR3, the DNA is TGCGCCAGCAGCCAAGATCTGGGGACCTCTCTGAGAAAACTGTTTTTT. It specifies CASSQDLGTSLRKLFF.

This clone rates as medium-sized. The V call is TRBV29-1, the J call TRBJ1-1; 9 nucleotides line up with TRBD1. V dropped 5 bases and J dropped 5; count of bases not matched to a gene: 9. Germline CDR1 SQVTM, CDR2 ANQGSEA. The CDR3 is made up of 14 amino acids. Here the CDR3 reads CSVTGGQGKTEAFF. CDR3 coding DNA: TGCAGCGTTACCGGGGGACAGGGTAAGACTGAAGCTTTCTTT.

This clone appeared a few times. The chain combines TRBV29-1 with TRBJ2-7, with D perhaps given as TRBD1 or TRBD2 (6 bases each). With 6 bases removed from V and 7 bases from J, the gap between germline ends came to 25 bases. The CDR3 has 15 amino acids. CDR1 is SQVTM, CDR2 ANQGSEA, per germline. CDR3 residues: CSVGGRDGGWGEQYF. CDR3 bases: TGCAGCGTCGGCGGCCGGGACGGGGGCTGGGGGGAGCAGTACTTC.

The chain combines TRBV5-1 with TRBJ2-7, with D tentatively TRBD2 (5 bases). Germline V lookup: CDR1 SGHRS, CDR2 YFSETQ. V was shortened by 0 bases and J by 12 bases, with 16 bases between the two germline ends. This CDR3 contains 13 residues. The CDR3 loop is CASSLEMASMPYF. Here the CDR3 DNA reads TGCGCCAGCAGCTTGGAAATGGCTAGCATGCCGTACTTC.

V and J are TRBV7-3 and TRBJ1-2; D perhaps matches TRBD1 (5 bases). Germline CDR1 SGHTA, CDR2 FQGTGA. V was pared by 3 bases and J by 4 bases, with 9 bases between. The CDR3 covers 13 residues. This CDR3 reads CASSLGGIYGYTF. CDR3 DNA: TGTGCCAGCAGCTTGGGGGGAATCTATGGCTACACCTTC.

This clone has more than one count but fewer than ten. The J gene is TRBJ2-3, the V gene TRBV7-2; D is ambiguous. Germline loops: CDR1 SGHTA, CDR2 FQGNSA. Trimming took off 5 bases at V and 5 bases at J, with 14 bases between the two ends. The length of the CDR3 is 14 residues. CDR3: CASSQPLSRDTQYF. The CDR3 DNA is TGTGCCAGCAGCCAGCCTCTTAGTAGAGATACGCAGTATTTT.

The J gene is TRBJ2-3, the V gene TRBV29-1, with 10 nucleotides matching TRBD2. CDR1 is SQVTM, CDR2 ANQGSEA, per germline. The trim removed 4 bases at V and 5 bases at J, leaving 3 bases unmatched. The CDR3 contains 13 residues. The CDR3 reads CSVASGGVDTQYF. CDR3 in DNA: TGCAGCGTTGCTAGCGGGGGTGTAGATACGCAGTATTTT.

The chain employs TRBV6-5 and TRBJ2-1; 8 bases match TRBD2. Germline V gene lookup returns CDR1 MNHEY and CDR2 SVGAGI. The CDR3 spans 15 residues. V was clipped by 3 bases and J by 8 bases; unmatched bases: 9. The CDR3 sequence is CASSYTSGSLDEQFF. The CDR3 DNA sequence: TGTGCCAGCAGTTATACGAGCGGGAGTCTCGATGAGCAGTTCTTC.

V usage is TRBV15 and J usage is TRBJ1-6; perhaps TRBD1 as D (5 bases). The V end was cut by 0 bases, the J end by 6 bases, with 18 bases between. This CDR3 comprises 18 residues. Germline V CDR1 and CDR2: LNHNV, YYDKDF (reference sequence). The CDR3 bases are TGTGCCACCAGCAGAGATCGCAGTGGGGGGGTTCTTAATTCACCCCTCCACTTT. Protein product: CATSRDRSGGVLNSPLHF.

This rearrangement joins TRBV4-1 to TRBJ2-1, with D tentatively TRBD1 (6 bases). There are 15 residues in the CDR3. Germline V gives CDR1 MGHRA, CDR2 YSYEKL. Trimming pared 4 bases from V and 5 bases from J, leaving 15 bases between. The CDR3 DNA is TGCGCCAGCAGCCCCTCTCCCACAGGGAACAATGAGCAGTTCTTC. Protein product: CASSPSPTGNNEQFF.

The sample holds a few counts of this clone. The chain uses TRBV7-9 and TRBJ1-5, with D unclear. The CDR3 consists of 12 residues. Germline V gene sequence: CDR1 SEHNR, CDR2 FQNEAQ (reference sequence). Trimming stripped 5 bases from V and 7 bases from J, with 9 bases between. DNA for the CDR3: TGTGCCAGCAGCGGGAGTGGACAGCCCCAGCATTTT. Translated: CASSGSGQPQHF.

The chain links TRBV4-3 to TRBJ2-4; no definite D call. The V end was cut by 1 base, the J end by 2 bases, with 15 bases between. CDR3 size: 17 residues. CDR1 LGHNA and CDR2 YSLEER come from the germline V gene. The chain's CDR3 is CASSQGPHSGSKNIQYF. The DNA for the CDR3 is TGCGCCAGCAGCCAAGGACCTCACTCTGGGTCCAAAAACATTCAGTACTTC.

This sequence joins TRBV5-6 and TRBJ1-1; 8 bases agree with TRBD1. There are 19 residues in the CDR3. With V trimmed by 1 base and J by 3 bases, 17 bases remained unmatched. CDR1 is SGHDT, CDR2 YYEEEE, per germline. The CDR3 DNA is TGTGCCAGCAGCTTGCTGGACCCCAGGGGGCTTCTCGGAGACACTGAAGCTTTCTTT. Translating it yields CASSLLDPRGLLGDTEAFF.

The chain's CDR3 is CASSKLAGDSYEQYF. The DNA of the CDR3 is TGTGCCAGCAGTAAACTAGCGGGGGACTCCTACGAGCAGTACTTC. V and J are TRBV6-1 and TRBJ2-7; 11 bases agree with TRBD2. Germline CDR1 reads MNHNS; CDR2 reads SASEGT. CDR3 length equals 15 residues. V gave up 5 bases and J gave up 0 bases; unmatched junction bases: 3.

This chain links TRBV11-2 with TRBJ2-5; 9 bases are a match to TRBD1. The junction had 6 bases not matched to a gene; V was cut back by 4 bases and J by 3 bases. CDR1 SGHAT and CDR2 FQNNGV come from the germline V gene. The CDR3 totals 15 residues. This chain's CDR3 is CASSSYRTGEETQYF. The CDR3, as DNA: TGTGCCAGCAGCTCCTACAGGACAGGGGAAGAGACCCAGTACTTC. The variable domain in full, completed from reference TRBV11-2 and TRBJ2-5, reads EAGVAQSPRYKIIEKRQSVAFWCNPISGHATLYWYQQILGQGPKLLIQFQNNGVVDDSQLPKDRFSAERLKGVDSTLKIQPAKLEDSAVYLCASSSYRTGEETQYFGPGTRLLVL.

Only a few counts were recorded for this clone. V and J are TRBV7-9 and TRBJ2-3; D is possibly TRBD2 (5 bases). The V gene's germline CDR1 is SEHNR and CDR2 FQNEAQ (reference sequence). The V and J ends lost 3 bases and 2 bases respectively, with 15 bases between them. The CDR3 is 16 residues long. CDR3 sequence: CASSLGLARNTDTQYF. The DNA of the CDR3 is TGTGCCAGCAGCTTGGGCCTAGCTCGAAACACAGATACGCAGTATTTT.

The V gene is TRBV5-6, the J gene TRBJ2-3; 8 bases match TRBD1. There are 15 residues in the CDR3. Germline V gene lookup returns CDR1 SGHDT and CDR2 YYEEEE. V lost 4 bases and J lost 5; bases outside the gene matches: 9. The CDR3 nucleotides read TGTGCCAGCAGCCCTGGCAGGGGGCTAGGAGATACGCAGTATTTT. As protein: CASSPGRGLGDTQYF.

This chain links TRBV14 with TRBJ2-7; no definite D call. V was trimmed by 2 bases and J by 2 bases, leaving 13 bases between them. Looked up from germline, CDR1 is SGHDN and CDR2 is FVKESK. The CDR3 contains 15 residues. This CDR3 reads CASSQSFGITYEQYF. Here the CDR3 DNA reads TGTGCCAGCAGCCAATCTTTCGGCATCACCTACGAGCAGTACTTC.

This chain connects TRBV9 to TRBJ1-1; D remains ambiguous. Germline CDR1 is SGDLS and CDR2 is YYNGEE. This CDR3 contains 13 residues. V lost 3 bases and J lost 0, with 6 bases in between. The CDR3 loop reads CASSAQMNTEAFF. The CDR3 DNA reads as TGTGCCAGCAGCGCCCAAATGAACACTGAAGCTTTCTTT.